The present T cell receptor beta chain was sequenced within a study of cytomegalovirus exposure and HLA in healthy donors. Study in general: Earlier findings included about 120 million unique TCR beta sequences obtained from 150 million to 200 million T cells.

Trimming shortened V by 2 bases and J by 1 base, and 11 bases separated the two germline ends. From germline, CDR1 is LGHNA and CDR2 YSLEER. CDR3 length: 16 residues. Remarks on this clone: The antigen is not known.

Both 60 Vbeta primers and 13 Jbeta primers went into the PCR. Some clones are missing from TCRdb's copy, which holds only in-frame ones; the method was immunoSEQ multiplex PCR. The sample shows some 180,000 clones, roughly 77% of them seen only once. Study results and limitations: Reported results showed that the classifier diagnosed cytomegalovirus status with high specificity and sensitivity. According to an earlier analysis, most TCR beta V segments yielded productive rearrangements about 87% or about 30% of the time. Many donors carried some public TCRs, although rarity characterized most TCR sequences.

This chain links TRBV4-3 with TRBJ1-4, with D unclear. The clonotype originates from a woman younger than 45 in good health and CMV-seropositive. Sequencing used PBMCs. CDR3 sequence (DNA): TGCGCCAGCAGCCAATACCCTGAGGGAACTAATGAAAAACTGTTTTTT. The encoded protein is CASSQYPEGTNEKLFF.